These 10 T cell receptor beta chains were sequenced from one sample in a study. TCRdb re-analysed the 5' RACE reads in MiXCR, keeping a single row per CDR3 protein. The sample records roughly 58,000 distinct CDR3 sequences, less than 25% being singletons. Treg sorting used a CD4+CD25+CD127-/low gate. Sequencing was performed on tumor-infiltrating Tregs sorted from the breast tumor. These receptors were collected from a female donor with breast cancer.

This clonotype was detected ten times or more. V usage is TRBV7-2 and J usage is TRBJ1-5, with TRBD1 matching 7 bases. V lost 2 bases, J lost 7 bases, and 8 bases stayed unmatched. CDR3 length: 15 amino acids. Germline V lookup: CDR1 SGHTA, CDR2 FQGNSA. CDR3 protein: CASSLSTGQGQPQHF. In DNA form, the CDR3 reads TGTGCCAGCAGCTTATCGACAGGGCAGGGCCAGCCCCAGCATTTT.

The rearrangement links TRBV10-3 to TRBJ2-7; the D is unclear. The CDR3 runs to 13 residues. Trimming pared 4 bases from V and 1 base from J, leaving 8 bases between. Per the germline V gene, CDR1 is ENHRY and CDR2 is SYGVKD. The DNA of the CDR3 is TGTGCCATCAGTGGAGGCGATTCCTACGAGCAGTACTTC. Translation: CAISGGDSYEQYF.

This clonotype was seen many times. V and J are TRBV10-3 and TRBJ2-5; D gene ambiguous. In germline, CDR1 is ENHRY, CDR2 SYGVKD. The germline V and J ends were trimmed by 0 bases and 7 bases, with 9 bases remaining between them. The CDR3 is made up of 13 amino acids. CDR3 nucleotide sequence: TGTGCCATCAGTGAGTCGAGTGACGTGACCCAGTACTTC. Amino acids: CAISESSDVTQYF.

The sample holds a few counts of this clonotype. The genes are TRBV29-1 and TRBJ2-1, with D hard to call. From germline, CDR1 is SQVTM and CDR2 ANQGSEA. The ends were cut back, 2 bases at V and 10 bases at J, with 12 bases in the middle. There are 12 residues in the CDR3. DNA for the CDR3: TGCAGCGTTGAAATGGGAATGGTCGAGCAGTTCTTC. This translates into CSVEMGMVEQFF.

The sample holds many counts of this clonotype. The chain links TRBV4-1 to TRBJ1-2; 7 nucleotides agree with TRBD1. Germline V lookup: CDR1 MGHRA, CDR2 YSYEKL. This CDR3 is built from 17 residues. The V segment lost 0 bases and the J segment 2 bases; nucleotides outside the gene matches: 9. The chain's CDR3 is CASSQDRRQGGNYGYTF. CDR3 nucleotides: TGCGCCAGCAGCCAAGATCGGCGACAGGGTGGGAACTATGGCTACACCTTC.

In this sample, this clonotype turned up a few times. This chain joins TRBV7-3 and TRBJ2-2; TRBD1 or TRBD2 may be the D gene (6 bases each). Per the germline V gene, CDR1 is SGHTA and CDR2 is FQGTGA. The V end was cut by 3 bases, the J end by 3 bases, with 14 bases between. CDR3 length: 16 amino acids. The CDR3 DNA reads TGTGCCAGCAGCTTTGGGGGGCGCAGGCACACCGGGGAGCTGTTTTTT. The encoded protein is CASSFGGRRHTGELFF.

V and J are TRBV5-1 and TRBJ2-5, with 8 nucleotides matching TRBD1. The CDR3 totals 14 residues. Germline CDR1 and CDR2: SGHRS and YFSETQ. The V segment lost 4 bases and the J segment 5 bases; nucleotides outside the gene matches: 7. In DNA, the CDR3 is TGCGCCAGCAGCCCAGACAGGGGCCGGGAGACCCAGTACTTC. Amino acid sequence: CASSPDRGRETQYF.

The table lists this clonotype with many counts. The J gene is TRBJ2-7, the V gene TRBV12-3 or TRBV12-4, with TRBD1 matching over 7 bases. This CDR3 is 15 amino acids long. V was pared by 3 bases and J by 4 bases, with 9 bases of the junction left unmatched. CDR3 bases: TGTGCCAGCAGTTTGAAGGGGGCGAGGTCATACGAGCAGTACTTC. As protein: CASSLKGARSYEQYF.

This rearrangement joins TRBV3-1 to TRBJ1-2, with unresolved D. The ends were cut back, 4 bases at V and 8 bases at J, with 11 bases in the middle. Germline V gives CDR1 LGHDT, CDR2 YNNKEL (reference sequence). This CDR3 has 12 residues. The CDR3 sequence is CASSPAGGGYTF. CDR3 in DNA: TGTGCCAGCAGCCCCGCCGGAGGAGGCTACACCTTC.

The chain combines TRBV15 with TRBJ2-2; D is unclear. V lost 1 base, J lost 7 bases, and 7 bases lay in between. From germline, CDR1 is LNHNV and CDR2 YYDKDF (reference sequence). The CDR3 is 13 residues long. The CDR3 nucleotides are TGTGCCACCAGCAGAGTAAGGGACGGGGAGCTGTTTTTT. Its translation is CATSRVRDGELFF.